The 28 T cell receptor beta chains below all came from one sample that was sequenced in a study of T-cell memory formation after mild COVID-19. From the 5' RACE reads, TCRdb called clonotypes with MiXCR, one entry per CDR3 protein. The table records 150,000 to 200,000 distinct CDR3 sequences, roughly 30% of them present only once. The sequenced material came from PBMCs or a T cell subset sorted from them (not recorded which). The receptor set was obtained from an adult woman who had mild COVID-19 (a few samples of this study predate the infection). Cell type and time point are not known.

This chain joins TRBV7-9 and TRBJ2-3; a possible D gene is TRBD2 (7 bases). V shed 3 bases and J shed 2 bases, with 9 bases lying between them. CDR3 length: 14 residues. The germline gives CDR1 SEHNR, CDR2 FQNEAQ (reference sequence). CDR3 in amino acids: CASSLGGATDTQYF. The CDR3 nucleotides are TGTGCCAGCAGCTTGGGGGGGGCCACAGATACGCAGTATTTT.

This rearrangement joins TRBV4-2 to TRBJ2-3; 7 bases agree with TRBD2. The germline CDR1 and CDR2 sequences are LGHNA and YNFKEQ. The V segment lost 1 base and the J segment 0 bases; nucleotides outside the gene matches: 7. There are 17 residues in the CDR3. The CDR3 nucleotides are TGTGCCAGCAGCCAAGTCGCCAGAGCGGGGAGCACAGATACGCAGTATTTT. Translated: CASSQVARAGSTDTQYF.

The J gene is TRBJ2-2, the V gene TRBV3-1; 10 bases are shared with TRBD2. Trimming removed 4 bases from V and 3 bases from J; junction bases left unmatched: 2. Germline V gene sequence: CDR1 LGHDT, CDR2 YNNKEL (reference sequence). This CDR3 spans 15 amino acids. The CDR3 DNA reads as TGTGCCAGCAGCCCTAGCGGGGGATACACCGGGGAGCTGTTTTTT. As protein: CASSPSGGYTGELFF. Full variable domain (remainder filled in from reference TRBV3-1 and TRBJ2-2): DTAVSQTPKYLVTQMGNDKSIKCEQNLGHDTMYWYKQDSKKFLKIMFSYNNKELIINETVPNRFSPKSPDKAHLNLHINSLELGDSAVYFCASSPSGGYTGELFFGEGSRLTVL.

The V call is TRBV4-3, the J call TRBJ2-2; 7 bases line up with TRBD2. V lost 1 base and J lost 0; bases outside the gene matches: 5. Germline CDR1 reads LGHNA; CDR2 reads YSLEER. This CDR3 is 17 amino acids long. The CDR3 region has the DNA TGCGCCAGCAGCCAAGTCGACGGGACTACGAACACCGGGGAGCTGTTTTTT. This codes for CASSQVDGTTNTGELFF.

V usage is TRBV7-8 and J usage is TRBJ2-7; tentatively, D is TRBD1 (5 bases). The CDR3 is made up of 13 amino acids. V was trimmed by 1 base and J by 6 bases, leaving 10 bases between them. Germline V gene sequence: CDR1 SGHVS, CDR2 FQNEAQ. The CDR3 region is CASSLGGRLEQYF. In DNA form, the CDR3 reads TGTGCCAGCAGCTTAGGGGGCCGTCTCGAGCAGTACTTC.

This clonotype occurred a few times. The CDR3 coding sequence is TGCAGCGTTGCGGGGGGCCCTAATTCACCCCTCCACTTT. It is translated as CSVAGGPNSPLHF. The gene calls are TRBV29-1 and TRBJ1-6; possibly TRBD1 for D (6 bases). Germline CDR1 is SQVTM and CDR2 is ANQGSEA. The CDR3 length is 13 residues. The V end lost 4 bases, the J end lost 6 bases, and 10 bases lay between the germline ends.

The CDR3 here is CASSDRGAQETQYF. CDR3 coding DNA: TGTGCCAGTAGTGACAGGGGGGCCCAAGAGACCCAGTACTTC. The V gene is TRBV19, the J gene TRBJ2-5; 9 bases match TRBD1. The V gene end was trimmed by 5 bases and the J gene end by 1 base; junction bases not matched to a gene: 2. Germline CDR1 is LNHDA and CDR2 is SQIVND (reference sequence). This CDR3 is 14 amino acids long. Together with reference TRBV19 and TRBJ2-5, the CDR3 gives the full variable domain: DGGITQSPKYLFRKEGQNVTLSCEQNLNHDAMYWYRQDPGQGLRLIYYSQIVNDFQKGDIAEGYSVSREKKESFPLTVTSAQKNPTAFYLCASSDRGAQETQYFGPGTRLLVL.

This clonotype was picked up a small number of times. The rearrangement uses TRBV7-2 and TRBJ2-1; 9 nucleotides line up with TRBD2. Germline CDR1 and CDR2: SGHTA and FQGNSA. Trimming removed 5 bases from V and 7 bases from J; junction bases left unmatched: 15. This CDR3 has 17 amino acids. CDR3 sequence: CASSTPWRAGGGNEQFF. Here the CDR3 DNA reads TGTGCCAGCAGCACCCCCTGGCGAGCGGGAGGAGGGAATGAGCAGTTCTTC. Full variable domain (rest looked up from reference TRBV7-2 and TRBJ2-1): GAGVSQSPSNKVTEKGKDVELRCDPISGHTALYWYRQSLGQGLEFLIYFQGNSAPDKSGLPSDRFSAERTGGSVSTLTIQRTQQEDSAVYLCASSTPWRAGGGNEQFFGPGTRLTVL.

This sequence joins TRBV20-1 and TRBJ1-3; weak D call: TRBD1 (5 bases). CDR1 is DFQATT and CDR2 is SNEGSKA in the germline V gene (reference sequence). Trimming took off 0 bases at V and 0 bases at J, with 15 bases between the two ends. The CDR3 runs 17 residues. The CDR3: CSARDRGTQSSGNTIYF. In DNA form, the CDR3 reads TGCAGTGCTAGAGATCGAGGGACTCAATCCTCTGGAAACACCATATATTTT.

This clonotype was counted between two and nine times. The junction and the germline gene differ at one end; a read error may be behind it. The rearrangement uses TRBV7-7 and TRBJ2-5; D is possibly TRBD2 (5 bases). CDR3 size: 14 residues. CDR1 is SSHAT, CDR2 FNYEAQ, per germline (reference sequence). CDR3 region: CASSRRPGRETQYF. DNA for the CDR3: TGTGCTAGCAGCCGCCGGCCTGGGAGAGAGACCCAGTACTTC.

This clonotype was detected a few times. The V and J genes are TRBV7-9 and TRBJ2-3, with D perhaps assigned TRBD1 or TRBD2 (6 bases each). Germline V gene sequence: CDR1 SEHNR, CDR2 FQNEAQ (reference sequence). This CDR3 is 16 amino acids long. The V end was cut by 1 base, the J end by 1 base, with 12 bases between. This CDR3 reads CASSLVEGGGTDTQYF. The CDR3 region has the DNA TGTGCCAGCAGCTTAGTCGAGGGGGGTGGCACAGATACGCAGTATTTT.

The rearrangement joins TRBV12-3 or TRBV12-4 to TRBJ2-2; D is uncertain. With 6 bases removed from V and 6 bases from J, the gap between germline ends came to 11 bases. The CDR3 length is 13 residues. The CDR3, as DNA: TGTGCCAGCAGGGCAGGTGCATCCGGGGAGCTGTTTTTT. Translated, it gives CASRAGASGELFF.

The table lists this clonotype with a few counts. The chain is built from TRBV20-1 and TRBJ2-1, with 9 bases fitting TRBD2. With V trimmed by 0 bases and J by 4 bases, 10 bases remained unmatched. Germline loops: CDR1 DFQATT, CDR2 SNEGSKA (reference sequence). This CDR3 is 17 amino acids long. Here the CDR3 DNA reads TGCAGTGCTAGAGATTACCGGACGGGACTAGCATACAATGAGCAGTTCTTC. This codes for CSARDYRTGLAYNEQFF.

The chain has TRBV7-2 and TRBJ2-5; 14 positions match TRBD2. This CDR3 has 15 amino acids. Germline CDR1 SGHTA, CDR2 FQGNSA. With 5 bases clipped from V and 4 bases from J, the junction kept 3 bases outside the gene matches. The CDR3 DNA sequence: TGTGCCAGCAGCAGACTAGCGGGAGGGCGAGAGACCCAGTACTTC. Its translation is CASSRLAGGRETQYF.

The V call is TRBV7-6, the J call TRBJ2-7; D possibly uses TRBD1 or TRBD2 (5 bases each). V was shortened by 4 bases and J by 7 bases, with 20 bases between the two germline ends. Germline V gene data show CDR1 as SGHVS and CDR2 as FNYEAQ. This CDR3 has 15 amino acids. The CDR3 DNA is TGTGCCAGCAGCTCTGGGACGGACGTTACTCGGGAGCAGTACTTC. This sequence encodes CASSSGTDVTREQYF.

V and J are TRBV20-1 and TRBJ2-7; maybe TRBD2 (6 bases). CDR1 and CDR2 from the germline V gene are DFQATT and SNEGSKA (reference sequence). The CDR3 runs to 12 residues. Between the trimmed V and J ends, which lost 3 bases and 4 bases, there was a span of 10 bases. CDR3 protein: CSARRDSYEQYF. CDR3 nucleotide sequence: TGCAGTGCTAGGCGGGACTCATACGAGCAGTACTTC.

The CDR3 reads CASSMLPNTGELFF. The CDR3 coding sequence is TGTGCCAGCAGCATGTTGCCGAACACCGGGGAGCTGTTTTTT. The J gene is TRBJ2-2, the V gene TRBV7-3; D is undetermined. The CDR3 sequence is 14 residues long. CDR1 and CDR2 (germline): SGHTA, FQGTGA. V was cut by 5 bases and J by 0 bases, with 7 bases left in between.

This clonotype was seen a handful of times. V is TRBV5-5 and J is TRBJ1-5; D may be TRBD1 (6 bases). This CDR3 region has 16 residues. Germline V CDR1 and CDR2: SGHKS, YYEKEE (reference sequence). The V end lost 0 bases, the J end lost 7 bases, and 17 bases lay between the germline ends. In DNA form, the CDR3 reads TGTGCCAGCAGCTTGGACAGGGTAGGGGCGGGGCAGCCCCAGCATTTT. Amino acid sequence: CASSLDRVGAGQPQHF.

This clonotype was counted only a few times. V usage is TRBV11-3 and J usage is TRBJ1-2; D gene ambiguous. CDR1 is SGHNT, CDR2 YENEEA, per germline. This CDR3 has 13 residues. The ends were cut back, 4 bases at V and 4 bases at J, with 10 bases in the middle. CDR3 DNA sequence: TGTGCCAGCAGCTACAAGGCCCTCTATGGCTACACCTTC. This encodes CASSYKALYGYTF. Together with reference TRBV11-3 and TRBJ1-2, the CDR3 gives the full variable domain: EAGVVQSPRYKIIEKKQPVAFWCNPISGHNTLYWYLQNLGQGPELLIRYENEEAVDDSQLPKDRFSAERLKGVDSTLKIQPAELGDSAVYLCASSYKALYGYTFGSGTRLTVV.

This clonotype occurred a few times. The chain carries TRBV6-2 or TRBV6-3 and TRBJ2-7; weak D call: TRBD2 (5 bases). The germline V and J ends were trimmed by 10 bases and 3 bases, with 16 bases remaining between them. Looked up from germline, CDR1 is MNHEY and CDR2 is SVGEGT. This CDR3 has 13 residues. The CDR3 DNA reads TGTGCCACCTCTTCGACTCGGGGCTACGAGCAGTACTTC. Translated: CATSSTRGYEQYF.

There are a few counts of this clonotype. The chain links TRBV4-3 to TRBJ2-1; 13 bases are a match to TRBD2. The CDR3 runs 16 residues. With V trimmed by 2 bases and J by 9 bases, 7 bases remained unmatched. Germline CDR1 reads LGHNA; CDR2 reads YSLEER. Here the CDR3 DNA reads TGCGCCAGCAGCCAACTCGGACTAGCGGGAGCTTTTGAGCAGTTCTTC. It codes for CASSQLGLAGAFEQFF.

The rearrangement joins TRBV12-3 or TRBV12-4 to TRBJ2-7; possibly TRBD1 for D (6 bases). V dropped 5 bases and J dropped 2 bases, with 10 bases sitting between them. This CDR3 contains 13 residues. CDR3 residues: CASSRGQTYEQYF. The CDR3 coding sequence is TGTGCCAGCAGTCGAGGACAGACCTACGAGCAGTACTTC.

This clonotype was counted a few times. Here the CDR3 DNA reads TGCAGCGTGGGGGAACAGGGTGCTGAAGCTTTCTTT. Protein product: CSVGEQGAEAFF. This rearrangement joins TRBV29-1 to TRBJ1-1; tentatively, D is TRBD1 (6 bases). This CDR3 has 12 amino acids. From germline, CDR1 is SQVTM and CDR2 ANQGSEA. Between the trimmed V and J ends, which lost 6 bases and 6 bases, there was a span of 14 bases.

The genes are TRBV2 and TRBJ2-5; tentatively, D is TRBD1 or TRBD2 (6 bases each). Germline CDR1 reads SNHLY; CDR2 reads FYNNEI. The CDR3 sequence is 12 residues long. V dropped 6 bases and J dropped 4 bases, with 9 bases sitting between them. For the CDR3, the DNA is TGTGCCAGCAGGCGGGACACAGAGACCCAGTACTTC. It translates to CASRRDTETQYF.

Here the CDR3 reads CASSLRSTTGTDTQYF. CDR3 sequence (DNA): TGTGCCAGCAGCTTACGGTCGACTACAGGCACAGATACGCAGTATTTT. V usage is TRBV7-3 and J usage is TRBJ2-3; D may be TRBD2 (5 bases). Germline assignment: CDR1 SGHTA and CDR2 FQGTGA. CDR3 length: 16 residues. Trimming took 2 bases from V and 1 from J, leaving 13 bases between them.

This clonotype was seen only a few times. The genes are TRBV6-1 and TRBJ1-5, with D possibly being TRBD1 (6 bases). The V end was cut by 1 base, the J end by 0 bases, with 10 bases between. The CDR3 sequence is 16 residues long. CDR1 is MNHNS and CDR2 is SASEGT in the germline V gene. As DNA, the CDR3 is TGTGCCAGCAGTGAAGATGGGGGCTATAGCAATCAGCCCCAGCATTTT. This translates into CASSEDGGYSNQPQHF.

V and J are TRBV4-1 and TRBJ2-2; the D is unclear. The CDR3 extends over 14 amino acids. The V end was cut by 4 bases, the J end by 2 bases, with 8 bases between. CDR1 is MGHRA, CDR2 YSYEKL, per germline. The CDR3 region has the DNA TGCGCCAGCAGCCCGTACGGCAACACCGGGGAGCTGTTTTTT. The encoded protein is CASSPYGNTGELFF.

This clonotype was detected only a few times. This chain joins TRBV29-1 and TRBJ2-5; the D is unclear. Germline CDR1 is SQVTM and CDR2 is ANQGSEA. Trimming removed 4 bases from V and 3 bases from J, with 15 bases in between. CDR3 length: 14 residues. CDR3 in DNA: TGCAGCGTTGTCCCCTCGACGTCGAAAGAGACCCAGTACTTC. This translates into CSVVPSTSKETQYF.